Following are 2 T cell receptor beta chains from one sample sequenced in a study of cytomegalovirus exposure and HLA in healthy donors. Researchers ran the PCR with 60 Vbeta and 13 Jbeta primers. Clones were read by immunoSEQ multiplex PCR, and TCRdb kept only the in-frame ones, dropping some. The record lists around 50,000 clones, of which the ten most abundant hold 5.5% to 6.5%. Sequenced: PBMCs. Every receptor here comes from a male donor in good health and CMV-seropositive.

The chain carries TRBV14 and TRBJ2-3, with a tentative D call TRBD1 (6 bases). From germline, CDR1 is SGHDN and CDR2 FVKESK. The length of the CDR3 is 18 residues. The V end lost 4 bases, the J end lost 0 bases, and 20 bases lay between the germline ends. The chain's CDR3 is CASSLRQVRPLSTDTQYF. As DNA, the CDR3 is TGTGCCAGCAGCCTCCGACAGGTTAGACCTCTCAGCACAGATACGCAGTATTTT. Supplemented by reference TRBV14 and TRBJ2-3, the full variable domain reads EAGVTQFPSHSVIEKGQTVTLRCDPISGHDNLYWYRRVMGKEIKFLLHFVKESKQDESGMPNNRFLAERTGGTYSTLKVQPAELEDSGVYFCASSLRQVRPLSTDTQYFGPGTRLTVL.

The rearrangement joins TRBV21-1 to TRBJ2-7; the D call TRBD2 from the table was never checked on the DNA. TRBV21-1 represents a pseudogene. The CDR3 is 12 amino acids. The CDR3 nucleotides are TGTGCCAGCAAGAGGGATCTCTACGAGCAGTACTTC. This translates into CASKRDLYEQYF.